The 24 T cell receptor beta chains listed next were all sequenced from one sample in a study of blood T cell repertoires in COVID-19. The data were produced by immunoSEQ multiplex PCR, yet TCRdb's version contains in-frame clones alone and is incomplete. The data show roughly 240,000 clones, with around 86% seen just once and more than 2% held by the top ten. Sequences were obtained from PBMCs or T cells enriched from blood (not recorded which). All receptors come from a woman aged 50 to 60 who had recovered from COVID-19.

This clone was seen only a few times. The genes are TRBV30 and TRBJ1-6; no firm D call. This CDR3 spans 15 amino acids. V dropped 0 bases and J dropped 6 bases, with 12 bases sitting between them. The germline gives CDR1 GTSNPN, CDR2 SVGIG (reference sequence). The CDR3 reads CAWSVLGSFNSPLHF. Written as DNA, the CDR3 is TGTGCCTGGAGTGTACTCGGGAGTTTTAATTCACCCCTCCACTTT.

V gene TRBV5-5 combines with J gene TRBJ1-1; D uncertain. CDR1 SGHKS and CDR2 YYEKEE come from the germline V gene (reference sequence). V gave up 1 base and J gave up 5 bases, with 15 bases separating them. This CDR3 is built from 15 residues. CDR3 nucleotide sequence: TGTGCCAGCAGCTTGTTGGCGGATCTCCAAACTGAAGCTTTCTTT. Translated, it gives CASSLLADLQTEAFF.

The table lists this clone with a count of one. V usage is TRBV7-3 and J usage is TRBJ1-1; possible D gene TRBD1, 5 bases. The CDR3 is made up of 14 amino acids. The V and J ends lost 2 bases and 2 bases respectively, with 9 bases between them. Per germline, CDR1 SGHTA and CDR2 FQGTGA. In nucleotides, the CDR3 is TGTGCCAGCAGCTTACAGGGAGGCAACACTGAAGCTTTCTTT. It encodes CASSLQGGNTEAFF.

This clone was seen more than once but under ten times. The V gene is TRBV4-3, the J gene TRBJ1-5; a possible D gene is TRBD1 (6 bases). The CDR3 has 15 residues. Looked up from germline, CDR1 is LGHNA and CDR2 is YSLEER. V shed 0 bases and J shed 4 bases, with 10 bases lying between them. CDR3 region: CASSQDNTGNQPQHF. The DNA for the CDR3 is TGCGCCAGCAGCCAAGATAACACAGGGAATCAGCCCCAGCATTTT.

The CDR3 DNA reads as TGTGCCAGCACCCAAGTTACTATTAAGTCCGACGAGCAGTACTTC. Translation gives CASTQVTIKSDEQYF. This rearrangement joins TRBV6-5 to TRBJ2-7; D unclear. The CDR3 is 15 amino acids. V gave up 7 bases and J gave up 5 bases, with 21 bases separating them. CDR1 and CDR2 from the germline V gene are MNHEY and SVGAGI.

The chain recombines TRBV4-2 with TRBJ1-2, with TRBD1 matching 7 bases. V lost 4 bases, J lost 2 bases, and 7 bases stayed unmatched. The CDR3 is 15 amino acids. Germline V CDR1 and CDR2: LGHNA, YNFKEQ. The CDR3 spells CASSRETGQNYGYTF. CDR3 DNA: TGTGCCAGCAGCCGCGAAACGGGACAGAACTATGGCTACACCTTC.

The chain couples TRBV19 to TRBJ1-1, with D maybe TRBD1 (5 bases). Germline V gives CDR1 LNHDA, CDR2 SQIVND (reference sequence). The CDR3 consists of 13 residues. Trimming cost V 11 bases and J 4 bases, with 17 bases left between them. DNA for the CDR3: TGTGCCGGGGGGGTGCGCTTTGGCACTGAAGCTTTCTTT. Translating it yields CAGGVRFGTEAFF.

V usage is TRBV6-5 and J usage is TRBJ2-1; 10 nucleotides agree with TRBD1. The CDR3 covers 15 residues. Germline V CDR1 and CDR2: MNHEY, SVGAGI. The V gene end was trimmed by 6 bases and the J gene end by 7 bases; junction bases not matched to a gene: 9. The CDR3 sequence is CASSRDRGQGNEQFF. The CDR3 DNA reads TGTGCCAGCAGCAGAGACAGGGGGCAGGGTAATGAGCAGTTCTTC.

The chain carries TRBV11-3 and TRBJ2-5; 11 bases are shared with TRBD2. V lost 5 bases, J lost 0 bases, and 14 bases stayed unmatched. From germline, CDR1 is SGHNT and CDR2 YENEEA. The CDR3 is made up of 19 amino acids. As DNA, the CDR3 is TGTGCCAGCAGCCCCCTCGGGGCTAGCGGGGGGCTGTACCAAGAGACCCAGTACTTC. As protein: CASSPLGASGGLYQETQYF.

This clone has a single count. The chain couples TRBV7-2 to TRBJ2-5; 7 bases are shared with TRBD2. With 5 bases clipped from V and 5 bases from J, the junction kept 8 bases outside the gene matches. The CDR3 is 14 amino acids. Germline V gene sequence: CDR1 SGHTA, CDR2 FQGNSA. CDR3: CASSRTGRGETQYF. In nucleotides, the CDR3 is TGTGCCAGCAGCAGAACCGGGCGGGGGGAGACCCAGTACTTC.

This clone has just a few counts. This chain links TRBV28 with TRBJ2-3, with D uncertain. Trimming pared 7 bases from V and 0 bases from J, leaving 8 bases between. The CDR3 has 13 amino acids. The germline CDR1 and CDR2 sequences are MDHEN and SYDVKM. The CDR3 loop reads CASTSASTDTQYF. The CDR3 DNA reads as TGTGCCAGCACCTCAGCGAGCACAGATACGCAGTATTTT.

The rearrangement joins TRBV30 to TRBJ1-5, with TRBD1 matching over 11 bases. V was clipped by 6 bases and J by 5 bases; unmatched bases: 6. The germline V gene has CDR1 GTSNPN and CDR2 SVGIG (reference sequence). This CDR3 comprises 14 residues. The CDR3 DNA reads as TGTGCCTGTCATCCGGGACAGGGGGATCAGCCCCAGCATTTT. Protein: CACHPGQGDQPQHF. Full variable domain (outside the CDR3, taken from reference TRBV30 and TRBJ1-5): SQTIHQWPATLVQPVGSPLSLECTVEGTSNPNLYWYRQAAGRGLQLLFYSVGIGQISSEVPQNLSASRPQDRQFILSSKKLLLSDSGFYLCACHPGQGDQPQHFGDGTRLSIL.

The J gene is TRBJ1-6, the V gene TRBV7-9; D gene uncertain. This CDR3 has 12 amino acids. V was clipped by 4 bases and J by 9 bases, with 7 bases between them. The germline gives CDR1 SEHNR, CDR2 FQNEAQ (reference sequence). The DNA of the CDR3 is TGTGCCAGCAGCTCCGAGGGTTCACCCCTCCACTTT. Encoded protein: CASSSEGSPLHF.

This chain links TRBV28 with TRBJ1-3, with D possibly TRBD1 on 5 matching bases. The germline gives CDR1 MDHEN, CDR2 SYDVKM. Trimming removed 2 bases at V and 0 bases at J, with 11 bases between. The CDR3 spans 16 residues. The CDR3 bases are TGTGCCAGCAGTTTACCGCCAGGACACTCTGGAAACACCATATATTTT. This encodes CASSLPPGHSGNTIYF.

The chain uses TRBV29-1 and TRBJ2-3; TRBD2 agrees at 7 bases. The germline V gene has CDR1 SQVTM and CDR2 ANQGSEA. V was pared by 4 bases and J by 5 bases, with 9 bases of the junction left unmatched. The CDR3 consists of 14 residues. The CDR3 region is CSVATGGGKDTQYF. The CDR3 coding sequence is TGCAGCGTTGCCACCGGCGGGGGAAAAGATACGCAGTATTTT.

The rearrangement uses TRBV6-5 and TRBJ1-2; tentative D call: TRBD1 (6 bases). CDR1 is MNHEY and CDR2 is SVGAGI in the germline V gene. Trimming shortened V by 6 bases and J by 4 bases, and 18 bases separated the two germline ends. The CDR3 spans 15 residues. The CDR3 DNA reads TGTGCCAGCAGGGGAGACAGGTCCCCCACCTATGGCTACACCTTC. Amino acids: CASRGDRSPTYGYTF.

The genes are TRBV28 and TRBJ2-3, with D maybe TRBD2 (5 bases). This CDR3 comprises 14 residues. Trimming pared 4 bases from V and 7 bases from J, leaving 15 bases between. Looked up from germline, CDR1 is MDHEN and CDR2 is SYDVKM. Here the CDR3 DNA reads TGTGCCAGCAGTTCCCCTGGACTGGAACATACGCAGTATTTT. It translates to CASSSPGLEHTQYF. Looking up the rest from reference TRBV28 and TRBJ2-3 gives the full variable domain: DVKVTQSSRYLVKRTGEKVFLECVQDMDHENMFWYRQDPGLGLRLIYFSYDVKMKEKGDIPEGYSVSREKKERFSLILESASTNQTSMYLCASSSPGLEHTQYFGPGTRLTVL.

The chain has TRBV6-5 and TRBJ1-1, with 8 bases that match TRBD1. CDR1 and CDR2 (germline): MNHEY, SVGAGI. This CDR3 contains 13 residues. V dropped 1 base and J dropped 6; count of bases not matched to a gene: 1. The CDR3 is CASSYLQGAEAFF. CDR3 DNA: TGTGCCAGCAGTTACTTACAGGGGGCTGAAGCTTTCTTT.

The chain couples TRBV7-8 to TRBJ2-7; D is unresolved. Trimming shortened V by 5 bases and J by 2 bases, and 16 bases separated the two germline ends. Germline assignment: CDR1 SGHVS and CDR2 FQNEAQ. CDR3 size: 15 residues. CDR3 residues: CASSPPDWRTYEQYF. In DNA, the CDR3 is TGTGCCAGCAGCCCACCCGACTGGCGGACCTACGAGCAGTACTTC.

This clone was found once. The chain combines TRBV30 with TRBJ1-1; tentatively, D is TRBD1 (6 bases). CDR1 is GTSNPN, CDR2 SVGIG, per germline (reference sequence). Trimming left V 4 bases short and J 1 base short, with 10 bases between. The CDR3 has 13 residues. The CDR3 region has the DNA TGTGCCTGGACCGGGGGGGCGAACACTGAAGCTTTCTTT. This translates into CAWTGGANTEAFF.

The chain combines TRBV3-1 (or the pseudogene TRBV3-2) with TRBJ1-2, with 11 bases fitting TRBD1. Germline values: CDR1 LGHDT, CDR2 YNNKEL (reference sequence). V shed 4 bases and J 8 bases; nucleotides not matched to a gene: 6. This CDR3 comprises 14 residues. CDR3 DNA: TGTGCCAGCAGCCTGGGACAGGGGGTAGGGGGCTACACCTTC. Its translation is CASSLGQGVGGYTF.

The genes are TRBV7-6 and TRBJ2-1, with TRBD2 as a possible D gene (6 bases). Germline CDR1 reads SGHVS; CDR2 reads FNYEAQ. Trimming cost V 1 base and J 1 base, with 14 bases left between them. The CDR3 is made up of 17 amino acids. In DNA, the CDR3 is TGTGCCAGCAGCTTAGTAGGAGGACTAAATTCCTACAATGAGCAGTTCTTC. It is translated as CASSLVGGLNSYNEQFF.

The chain couples TRBV19 to TRBJ1-2, with 12 bases lining up with TRBD1. Unmatched junction bases numbered 8, after V lost 3 bases and J lost 6 bases. Looked up from germline, CDR1 is LNHDA and CDR2 is SQIVND (reference sequence). CDR3 length: 16 amino acids. CDR3 region: CASSIGTGGGLDGYTF. CDR3 nucleotides: TGTGCCAGTAGTATTGGGACAGGGGGCGGCTTGGATGGCTACACCTTC.

The rearrangement uses TRBV11-2 and TRBJ2-7, with D tentatively TRBD2 (6 bases). The germline V gene encodes CDR1 SGHAT and CDR2 FQNNGV. The CDR3 is 14 residues long. V lost 3 bases and J lost 7, with 16 bases in between. The CDR3 sequence: CASSFGSGSLEQYF. DNA for the CDR3: TGTGCCAGCAGCTTCGGGAGTGGTTCCTTAGAGCAGTACTTC.